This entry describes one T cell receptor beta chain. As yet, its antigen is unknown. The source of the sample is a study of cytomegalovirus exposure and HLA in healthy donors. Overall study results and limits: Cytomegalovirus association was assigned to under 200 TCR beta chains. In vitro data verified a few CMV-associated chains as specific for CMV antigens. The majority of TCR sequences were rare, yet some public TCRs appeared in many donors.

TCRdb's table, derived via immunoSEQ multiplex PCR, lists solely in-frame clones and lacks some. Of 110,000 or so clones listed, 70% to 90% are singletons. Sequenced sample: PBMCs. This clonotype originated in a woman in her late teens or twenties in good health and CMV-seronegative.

CDR3 bases: TGTGCCAGCAGTGAAATAAGACAGTACTATGGCTACACCTTC. As protein: CASSEIRQYYGYTF. The chain couples TRBV2 to TRBJ1-2; weak D call: TRBD1 (5 bases). The germline V gene encodes CDR1 SNHLY and CDR2 FYNNEI. CDR3 size: 14 residues. V was shortened by 2 bases and J by 3 bases, with 10 bases between the two germline ends.